One and the same sample provided the 4 T cell receptor beta chains below, sequenced in a study of early T cells in non-severe SARS-CoV-2 infection. TCRdb reprocessed the 5' RACE reads with MiXCR, giving one entry per CDR3 protein. The sample lists over 60,000 distinct CDR3 sequences, roughly a tenth occurring once. Material for sequencing was whole blood. The receptors originated from an adult who was a healthcare worker with PCR-confirmed SARS-CoV-2 infection or an uninfected control (not recorded which).

This clonotype was found a few times. The chain links TRBV5-1 to TRBJ1-2; tentative D call: TRBD1 (6 bases). CDR1 and CDR2 (germline): SGHRS, YFSETQ. The CDR3 covers 13 residues. V dropped 3 bases and J dropped 0 bases, with 6 bases sitting between them. The CDR3 DNA sequence: TGCGCCAGCAGCTGGACAGCTAACTATGGCTACACCTTC. It yields the protein CASSWTANYGYTF.

V and J are TRBV5-1 and TRBJ2-6; D ambiguous. The V gene's germline CDR1 is SGHRS and CDR2 YFSETQ. The CDR3 length is 14 residues. The V and J ends lost 4 bases and 3 bases respectively, with 8 bases between them. The CDR3 loop reads CASSPTVGANVLTF. CDR3 DNA sequence: TGCGCCAGCAGCCCTACTGTTGGGGCCAACGTCCTGACTTTC.

This clonotype was seen a handful of times. The genes are TRBV19 and TRBJ2-2; perhaps TRBD1 as D (6 bases). The CDR3 runs 13 residues. V was clipped by 3 bases and J by 6 bases, with 8 bases between them. The germline V gene encodes CDR1 LNHDA and CDR2 SQIVND (reference sequence). The CDR3, as DNA: TGTGCCAGTAGTATTAGGGGGTCCGGGGAGCTGTTTTTT. Translated: CASSIRGSGELFF. Combining the CDR3 with reference TRBV19 and TRBJ2-2 gives the whole variable domain DGGITQSPKYLFRKEGQNVTLSCEQNLNHDAMYWYRQDPGQGLRLIYYSQIVNDFQKGDIAEGYSVSREKKESFPLTVTSAQKNPTAFYLCASSIRGSGELFFGEGSRLTVL.

The table lists this clonotype with a few counts. This rearrangement joins TRBV14 to TRBJ2-1, with TRBD2 matching 8 bases. Germline CDR1 is SGHDN and CDR2 is FVKESK. The CDR3 totals 15 residues. J gave up 7 bases and V 4 bases, and 9 bases lay outside the gene matches. The CDR3 region has the DNA TGTGCCAGCAGCCCCCAGATAGCGGGGTGGAATGAGCAGTTCTTC. It is translated as CASSPQIAGWNEQFF.